The clone carrying this T cell receptor beta chain was recorded a few times. Its specificity is not known. This CDR3 has 15 residues. Per germline, CDR1 SGDLS and CDR2 YYNGEE. The J segment lost 5 bases and the V segment lost 0 bases, leaving 6 bases of the junction unmatched. These data belong to a study of blood T cells in healthy people across ages. Overall study results and limits: A strong correlation was found between TCR beta diversity and the percentage of naive T cells.

PCR was performed a second time for roughly 7 to 11 cycles using a sample-barcoded 5' primer and a J-beta primer mix. Each single sample gave us at least 3 million CDR3-containing paired-end reads. Each CDR3 protein is one row after TCRdb ran MiXCR on the 5' RACE reads. The sample holds about 840,000 distinct CDR3 sequences, almost 30% seen once. Another study also made use of these data, one on T cells of mothers and their children. From that report: Every mother produced more than 10 million TCR beta CDR3 reads, whereas every child provided some 3 million. Among related mother-child pairs, overlap was slightly higher than in unrelated pairs, though not significantly.

The receptor's source is a woman aged 40 to 50 in good health. The sequenced sample was blood. This chain uses TRBV9 with TRBJ2-5, with 8 bases matching TRBD1. The CDR3 DNA reads as TGTGCCAGCAGCGTAGGGACAGGGTTAGGGGAGACCCAGTACTTC. Encoded protein: CASSVGTGLGETQYF.